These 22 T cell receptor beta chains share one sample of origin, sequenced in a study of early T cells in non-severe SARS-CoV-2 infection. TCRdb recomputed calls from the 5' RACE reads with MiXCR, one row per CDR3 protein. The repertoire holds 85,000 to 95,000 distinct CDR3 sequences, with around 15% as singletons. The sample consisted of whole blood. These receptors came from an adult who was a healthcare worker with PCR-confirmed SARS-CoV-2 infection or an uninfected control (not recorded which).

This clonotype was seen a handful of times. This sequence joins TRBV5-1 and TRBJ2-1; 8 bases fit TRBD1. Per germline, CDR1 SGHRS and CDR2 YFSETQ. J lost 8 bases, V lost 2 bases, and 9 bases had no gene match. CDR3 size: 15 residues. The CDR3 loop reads CASSFAGGREDEQFF. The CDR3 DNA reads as TGCGCCAGCAGCTTCGCAGGGGGCCGAGAGGATGAGCAGTTCTTC.

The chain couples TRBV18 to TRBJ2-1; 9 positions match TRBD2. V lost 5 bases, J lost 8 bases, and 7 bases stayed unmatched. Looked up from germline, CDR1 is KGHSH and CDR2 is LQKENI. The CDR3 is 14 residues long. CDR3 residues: CASSSSGVLDEQFF. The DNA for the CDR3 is TGTGCCAGCTCATCTAGCGGGGTGTTAGATGAGCAGTTCTTC.

CDR3 nucleotides: TGCGCCAGCAGCTGGGCAGGGCTGGGAGAGACCCAGTACTTC. It yields the protein CASSWAGLGETQYF. The chain is built from TRBV5-1 and TRBJ2-5; D may be TRBD1 (5 bases). The germline gives CDR1 SGHRS, CDR2 YFSETQ. V dropped 3 bases and J dropped 4 bases, with 13 bases sitting between them. The CDR3 has 14 amino acids.

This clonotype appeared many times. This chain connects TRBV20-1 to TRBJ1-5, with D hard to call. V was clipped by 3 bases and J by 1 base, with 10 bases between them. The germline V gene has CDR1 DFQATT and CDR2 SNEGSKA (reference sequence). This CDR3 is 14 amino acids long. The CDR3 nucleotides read TGCAGTGCTAGGAGTAGGGAAAGCAATCAGCCCCAGCATTTT. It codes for CSARSRESNQPQHF.

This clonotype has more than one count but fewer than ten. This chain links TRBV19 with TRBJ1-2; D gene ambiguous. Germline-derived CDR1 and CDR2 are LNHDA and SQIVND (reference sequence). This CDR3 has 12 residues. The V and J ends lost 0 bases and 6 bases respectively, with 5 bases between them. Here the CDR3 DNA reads TGTGCCAGTAGTATAGACGGGGATGGCTACACCTTC. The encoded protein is CASSIDGDGYTF.

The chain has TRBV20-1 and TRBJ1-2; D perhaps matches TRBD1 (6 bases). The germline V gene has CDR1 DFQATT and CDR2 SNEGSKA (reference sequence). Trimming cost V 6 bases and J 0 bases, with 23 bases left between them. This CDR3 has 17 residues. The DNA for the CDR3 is TGCAGTGCGTGGACAGTTTCAGAACTCAAGGCTAACTATGGCTACACCTTC. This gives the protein CSAWTVSELKANYGYTF.

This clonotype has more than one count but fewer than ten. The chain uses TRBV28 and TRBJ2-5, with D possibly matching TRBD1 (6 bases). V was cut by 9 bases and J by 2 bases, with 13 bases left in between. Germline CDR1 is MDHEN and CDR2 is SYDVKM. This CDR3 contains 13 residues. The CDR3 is CASEEGQQETQYF. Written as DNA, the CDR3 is TGTGCCAGTGAAGAAGGACAGCAAGAGACCCAGTACTTC.

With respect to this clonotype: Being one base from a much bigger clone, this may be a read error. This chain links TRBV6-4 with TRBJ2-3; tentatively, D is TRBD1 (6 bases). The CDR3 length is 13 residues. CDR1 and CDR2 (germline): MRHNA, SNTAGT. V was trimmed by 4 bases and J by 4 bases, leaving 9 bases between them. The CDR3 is CASSVGGADTQYF. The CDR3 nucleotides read TGTGCCAGCAGTGTTGGGGGCGCAGATACGCAGTATTTT.

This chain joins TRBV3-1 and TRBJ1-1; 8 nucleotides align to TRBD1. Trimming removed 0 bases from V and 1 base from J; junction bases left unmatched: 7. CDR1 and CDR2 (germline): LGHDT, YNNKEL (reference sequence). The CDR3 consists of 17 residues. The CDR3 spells CASSQDVQGVENTEAFF. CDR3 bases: TGTGCCAGCAGCCAAGATGTACAGGGGGTGGAGAACACTGAAGCTTTCTTT.

The CDR3 nucleotides are TGCGCCAGCAGCCATCCCGCAGGAAGGGGTGAGCAGTTCTTC. Translating it yields CASSHPAGRGEQFF. The chain uses TRBV4-1 and TRBJ2-1, with D possibly matching TRBD1 (5 bases). The CDR3 loop spans 14 amino acids. The germline V and J ends were trimmed by 3 bases and 9 bases, with 15 bases remaining between them. CDR1 is MGHRA and CDR2 is YSYEKL in the germline V gene.

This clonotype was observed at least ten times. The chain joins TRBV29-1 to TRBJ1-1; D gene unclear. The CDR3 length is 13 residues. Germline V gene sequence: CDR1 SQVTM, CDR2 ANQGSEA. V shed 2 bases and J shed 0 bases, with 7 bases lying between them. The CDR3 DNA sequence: TGCAGCGTTGAACGAATGATGAACACTGAAGCTTTCTTT. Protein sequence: CSVERMMNTEAFF.

The CDR3 here is CASSVGQRNTEAFF. CDR3 nucleotides: TGCGCCAGCAGCGTGGGACAGAGGAACACTGAAGCTTTCTTT. This chain links TRBV5-1 with TRBJ1-1; 7 bases align to TRBD1. J gave up 1 base and V 4 bases, and 4 bases lay outside the gene matches. Germline V gene lookup returns CDR1 SGHRS and CDR2 YFSETQ. The CDR3 runs to 14 residues.

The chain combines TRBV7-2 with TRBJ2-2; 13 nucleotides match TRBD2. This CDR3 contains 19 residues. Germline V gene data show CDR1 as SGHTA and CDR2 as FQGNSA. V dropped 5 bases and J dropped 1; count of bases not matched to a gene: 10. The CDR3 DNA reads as TGTGCCAGCAGCCAGTACCCGGGACTAGCGGGGCAGAACACCGGGGAGCTGTTTTTT. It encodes CASSQYPGLAGQNTGELFF.

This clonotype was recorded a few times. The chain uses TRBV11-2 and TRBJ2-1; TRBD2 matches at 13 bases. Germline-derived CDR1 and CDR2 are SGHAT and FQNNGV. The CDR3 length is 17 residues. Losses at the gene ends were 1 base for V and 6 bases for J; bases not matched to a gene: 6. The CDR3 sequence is CASSLVGRTSGGNEQFF. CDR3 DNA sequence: TGTGCCAGCAGCTTAGTAGGCAGGACTAGCGGGGGCAATGAGCAGTTCTTC. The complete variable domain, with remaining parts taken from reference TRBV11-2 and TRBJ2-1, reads EAGVAQSPRYKIIEKRQSVAFWCNPISGHATLYWYQQILGQGPKLLIQFQNNGVVDDSQLPKDRFSAERLKGVDSTLKIQPAKLEDSAVYLCASSLVGRTSGGNEQFFGPGTRLTVL.

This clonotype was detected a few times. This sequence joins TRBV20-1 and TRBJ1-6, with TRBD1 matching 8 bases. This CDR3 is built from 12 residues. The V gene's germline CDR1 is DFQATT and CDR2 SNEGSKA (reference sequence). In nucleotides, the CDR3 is TGCAGCGCTGACAGGGGTAATTCACCCCTCCACTTT. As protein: CSADRGNSPLHF.

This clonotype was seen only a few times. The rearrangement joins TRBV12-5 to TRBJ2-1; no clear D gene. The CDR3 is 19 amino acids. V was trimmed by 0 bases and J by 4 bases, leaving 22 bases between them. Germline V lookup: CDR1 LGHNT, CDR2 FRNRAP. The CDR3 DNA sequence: TGTGCTAGTGGTTTGGTAGTGCCGGTAAACCAAATATCTTACAATGAGCAGTTCTTC. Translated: CASGLVVPVNQISYNEQFF.

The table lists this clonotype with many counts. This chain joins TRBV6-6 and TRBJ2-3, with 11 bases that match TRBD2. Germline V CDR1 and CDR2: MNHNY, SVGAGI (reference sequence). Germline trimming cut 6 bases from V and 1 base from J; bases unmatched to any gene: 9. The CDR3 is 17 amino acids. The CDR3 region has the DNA TGTGCCAGCAGCCAGAGTCTGACTAGCGGGGGCACAGATACGCAGTATTTT. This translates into CASSQSLTSGGTDTQYF.

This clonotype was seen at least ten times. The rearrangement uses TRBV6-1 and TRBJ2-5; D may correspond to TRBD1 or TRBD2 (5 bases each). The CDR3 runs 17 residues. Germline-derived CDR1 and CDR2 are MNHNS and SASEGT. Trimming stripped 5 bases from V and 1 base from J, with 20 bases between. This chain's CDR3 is CASSTILGTSSQETQYF. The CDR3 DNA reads TGTGCCAGCAGTACGATATTAGGGACGTCCTCCCAAGAGACCCAGTACTTC.

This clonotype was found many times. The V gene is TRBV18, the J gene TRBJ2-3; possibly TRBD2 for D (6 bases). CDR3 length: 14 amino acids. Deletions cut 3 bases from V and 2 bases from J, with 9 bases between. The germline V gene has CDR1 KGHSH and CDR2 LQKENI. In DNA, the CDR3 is TGTGCCAGCTCACCTACGGACTACACAGATACGCAGTATTTT. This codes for CASSPTDYTDTQYF.

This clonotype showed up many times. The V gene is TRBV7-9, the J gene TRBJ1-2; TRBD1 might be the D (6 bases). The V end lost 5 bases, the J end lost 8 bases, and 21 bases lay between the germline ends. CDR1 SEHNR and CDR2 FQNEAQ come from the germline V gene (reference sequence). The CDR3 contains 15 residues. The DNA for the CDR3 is TGTGCCAGCAGCCCATCGGACAGTCATCCCCACGGCTACACCTTC. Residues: CASSPSDSHPHGYTF.

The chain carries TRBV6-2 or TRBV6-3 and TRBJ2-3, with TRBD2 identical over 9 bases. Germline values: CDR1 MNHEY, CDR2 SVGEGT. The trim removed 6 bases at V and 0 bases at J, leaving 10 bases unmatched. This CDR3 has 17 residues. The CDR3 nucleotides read TGTGCCAGCAGCTTGGGGATAGCGGGGGCTAGCACAGATACGCAGTATTTT. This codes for CASSLGIAGASTDTQYF.

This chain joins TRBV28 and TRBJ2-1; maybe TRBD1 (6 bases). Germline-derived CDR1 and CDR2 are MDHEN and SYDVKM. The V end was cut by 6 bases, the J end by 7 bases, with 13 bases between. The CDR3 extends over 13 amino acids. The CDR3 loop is CASRGTGLNEQFF. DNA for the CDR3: TGTGCCAGCAGGGGAACAGGGTTGAATGAGCAGTTCTTC. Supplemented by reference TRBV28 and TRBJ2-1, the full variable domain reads DVKVTQSSRYLVKRTGEKVFLECVQDMDHENMFWYRQDPGLGLRLIYFSYDVKMKEKGDIPEGYSVSREKKERFSLILESASTNQTSMYLCASRGTGLNEQFFGPGTRLTVL.